The following is a TCR beta chain sequence with its context. This record belongs to a study of blood T cell repertoires in COVID-19. About the study: Collection of acute and convalescent COVID-19 samples took place in the United States, Italy and Spain.

The germline V gene encodes CDR1 SEHNR and CDR2 FQNEAQ (reference sequence). The ends lost 6 bases at V and 4 bases at J; junction bases unmatched: 3. CDR3 length equals 13 residues. Methods used by the authors: Scientists estimated how many nucleated cells there were by amplifying reference gene primers. Profiling relied on immunoSEQ multiplex PCR, and the TCRdb table lists in-frame clones only, not all of them. That table furnishes V, J and clone size, whereas the DNA furnished D and trimming. The sample lists 40,000 to 50,000 clones, around 86% occurring once. The TCR was taken from a middle-aged man with active COVID-19. V gene TRBV7-9 combines with J gene TRBJ2-7; TRBD2 agrees at 10 bases. Sequencing input: peripheral blood. CDR3 DNA: TGTGCCAGCAGTAGCGGGAGGTTTTACGAGCAGTACTTC. It is translated as CASSSGRFYEQYF.